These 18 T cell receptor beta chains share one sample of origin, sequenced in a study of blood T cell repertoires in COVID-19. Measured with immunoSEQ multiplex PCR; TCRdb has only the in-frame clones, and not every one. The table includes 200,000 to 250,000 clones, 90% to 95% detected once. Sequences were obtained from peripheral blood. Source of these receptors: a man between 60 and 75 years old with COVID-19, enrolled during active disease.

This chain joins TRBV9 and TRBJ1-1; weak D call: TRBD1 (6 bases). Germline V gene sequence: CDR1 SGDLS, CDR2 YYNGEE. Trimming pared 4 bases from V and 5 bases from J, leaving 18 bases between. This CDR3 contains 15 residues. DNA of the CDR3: TGTGCCAGCAGCCCAAATGGGGGGGCGGGTACTGAAGCTTTCTTT. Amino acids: CASSPNGGAGTEAFF.

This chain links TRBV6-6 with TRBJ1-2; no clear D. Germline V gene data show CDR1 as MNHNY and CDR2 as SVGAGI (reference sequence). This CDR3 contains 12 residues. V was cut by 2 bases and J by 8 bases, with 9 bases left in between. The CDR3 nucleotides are TGTGCCAGCAGTTACAATGAGAGGGGCTACACCTTC. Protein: CASSYNERGYTF.

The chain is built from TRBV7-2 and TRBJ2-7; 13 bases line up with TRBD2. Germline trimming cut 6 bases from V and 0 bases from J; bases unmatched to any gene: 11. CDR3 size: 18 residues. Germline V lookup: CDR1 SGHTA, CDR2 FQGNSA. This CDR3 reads CASRGAGLAGTSSYEQYF. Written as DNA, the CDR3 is TGTGCCAGCAGGGGGGCGGGACTAGCGGGGACCAGCTCCTACGAGCAGTACTTC.

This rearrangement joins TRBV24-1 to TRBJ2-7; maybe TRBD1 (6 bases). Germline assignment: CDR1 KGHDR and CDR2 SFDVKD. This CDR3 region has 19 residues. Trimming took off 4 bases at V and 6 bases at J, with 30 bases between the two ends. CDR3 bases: TGTGCCACCAGTGAACCCCCACTAAGCGACAGGCTACCACCCGGCGAGCAGTACTTC. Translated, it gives CATSEPPLSDRLPPGEQYF.

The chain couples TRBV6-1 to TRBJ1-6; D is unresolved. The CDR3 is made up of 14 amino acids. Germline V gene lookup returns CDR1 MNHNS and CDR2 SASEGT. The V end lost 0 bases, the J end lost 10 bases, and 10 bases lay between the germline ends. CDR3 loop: CASSEAPPGSPLHF. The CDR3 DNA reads TGTGCCAGCAGTGAAGCCCCCCCGGGGTCACCCCTCCACTTT.

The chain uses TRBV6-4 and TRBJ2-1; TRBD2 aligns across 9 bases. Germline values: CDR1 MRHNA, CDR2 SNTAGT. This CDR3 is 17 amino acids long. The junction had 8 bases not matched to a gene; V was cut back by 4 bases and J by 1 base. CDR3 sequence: CASSVRSGSISYNEQFF. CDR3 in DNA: TGTGCCAGCAGTGTTCGTAGCGGGAGTATTTCCTACAATGAGCAGTTCTTC.

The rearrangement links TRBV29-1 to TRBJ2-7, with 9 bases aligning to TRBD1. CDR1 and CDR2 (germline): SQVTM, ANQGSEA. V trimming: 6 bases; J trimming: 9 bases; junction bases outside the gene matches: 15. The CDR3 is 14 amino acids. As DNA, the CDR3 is TGCAGCGTGCGGACAGGGGACCCAGTGGCGGGGCAGTACTTC. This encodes CSVRTGDPVAGQYF.

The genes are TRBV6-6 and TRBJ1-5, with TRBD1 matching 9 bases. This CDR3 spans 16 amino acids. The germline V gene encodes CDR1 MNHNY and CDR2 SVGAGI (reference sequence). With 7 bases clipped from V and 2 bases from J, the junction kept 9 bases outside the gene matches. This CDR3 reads CASTASWTGGNQPQHF. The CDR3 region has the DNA TGTGCCAGCACTGCTTCCTGGACAGGGGGCAATCAGCCCCAGCATTTT.

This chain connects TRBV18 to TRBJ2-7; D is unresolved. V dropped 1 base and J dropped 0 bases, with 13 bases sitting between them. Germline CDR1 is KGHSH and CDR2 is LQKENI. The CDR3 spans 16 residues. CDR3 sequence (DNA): TGTGCCAGCTCACCACGGGCCGACCGTAGCTCCTACGAGCAGTACTTC. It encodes CASSPRADRSSYEQYF.

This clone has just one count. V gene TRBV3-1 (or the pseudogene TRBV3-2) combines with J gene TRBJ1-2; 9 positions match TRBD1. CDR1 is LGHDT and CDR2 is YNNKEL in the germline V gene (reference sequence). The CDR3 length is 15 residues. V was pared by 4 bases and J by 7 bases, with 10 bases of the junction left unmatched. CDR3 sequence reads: CASSPSTGGRGGYTF. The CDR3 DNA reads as TGTGCCAGCAGCCCAAGTACAGGGGGCAGGGGTGGCTACACCTTC.

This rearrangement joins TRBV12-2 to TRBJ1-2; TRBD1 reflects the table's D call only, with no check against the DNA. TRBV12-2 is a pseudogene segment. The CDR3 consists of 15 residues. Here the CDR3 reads CASRLAGMGARGYTF. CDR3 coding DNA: TGTGCAAGTCGCTTAGCTGGTATGGGGGCAAGGGGCTACACCTTC.

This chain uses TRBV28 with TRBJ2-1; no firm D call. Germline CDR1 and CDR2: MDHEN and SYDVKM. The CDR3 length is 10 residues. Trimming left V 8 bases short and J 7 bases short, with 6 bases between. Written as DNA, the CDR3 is TGTGCCAGCGAGTTGAATGAGCAGTTCTTC. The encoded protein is CASELNEQFF. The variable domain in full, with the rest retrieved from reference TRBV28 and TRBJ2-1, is DVKVTQSSRYLVKRTGEKVFLECVQDMDHENMFWYRQDPGLGLRLIYFSYDVKMKEKGDIPEGYSVSREKKERFSLILESASTNQTSMYLCASELNEQFFGPGTRLTVL.

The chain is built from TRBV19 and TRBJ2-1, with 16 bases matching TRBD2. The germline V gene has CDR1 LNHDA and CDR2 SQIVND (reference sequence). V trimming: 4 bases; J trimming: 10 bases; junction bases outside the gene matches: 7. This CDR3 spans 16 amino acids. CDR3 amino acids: CASSTGLAGGLGEQFF. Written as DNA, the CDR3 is TGTGCCAGTAGTACGGGACTAGCGGGAGGGCTTGGGGAGCAGTTCTTC.

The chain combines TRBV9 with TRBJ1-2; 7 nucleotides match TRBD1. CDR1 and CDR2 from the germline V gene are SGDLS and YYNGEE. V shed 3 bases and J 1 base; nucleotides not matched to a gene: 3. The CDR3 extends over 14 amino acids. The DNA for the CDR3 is TGTGCCAGCAGCGCCGGGACAGATAACTATGGCTACACCTTC. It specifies CASSAGTDNYGYTF. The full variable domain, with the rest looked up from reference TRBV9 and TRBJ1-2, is DSGVTQTPKHLITATGQRVTLRCSPRSGDLSVYWYQQSLDQGLQFLIQYYNGEERAKGNILERFSAQQFPDLHSELNLSSLELGDSALYFCASSAGTDNYGYTFGSGTRLTVV.

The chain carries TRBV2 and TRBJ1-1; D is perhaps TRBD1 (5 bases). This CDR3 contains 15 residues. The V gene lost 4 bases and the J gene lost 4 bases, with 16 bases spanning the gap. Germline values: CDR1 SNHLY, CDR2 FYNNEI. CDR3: CASSVDVGAGTEAFF. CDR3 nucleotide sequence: TGTGCCAGCAGTGTGGACGTAGGGGCCGGCACTGAAGCTTTCTTT.

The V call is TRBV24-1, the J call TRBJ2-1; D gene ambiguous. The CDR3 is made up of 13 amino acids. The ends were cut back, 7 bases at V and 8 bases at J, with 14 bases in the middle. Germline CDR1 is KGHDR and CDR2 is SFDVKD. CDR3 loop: CATRASPMHEQFF. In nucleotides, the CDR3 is TGTGCCACCAGGGCTAGTCCTATGCATGAGCAGTTCTTC.

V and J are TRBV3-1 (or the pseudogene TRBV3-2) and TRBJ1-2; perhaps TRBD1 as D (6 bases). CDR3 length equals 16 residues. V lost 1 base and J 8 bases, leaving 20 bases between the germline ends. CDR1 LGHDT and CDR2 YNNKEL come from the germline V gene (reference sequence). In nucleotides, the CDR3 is TGTGCCAGCAGCCAAGGAGCAACTGGGACATCGCGAGGCTACACCTTC. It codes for CASSQGATGTSRGYTF.

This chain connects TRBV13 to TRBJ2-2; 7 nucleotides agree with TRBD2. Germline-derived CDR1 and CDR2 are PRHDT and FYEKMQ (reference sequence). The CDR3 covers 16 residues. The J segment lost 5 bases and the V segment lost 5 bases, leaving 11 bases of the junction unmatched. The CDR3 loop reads CASSGRRTSRTGELFF. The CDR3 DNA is TGTGCCAGCAGCGGACGGCGGACTAGTCGTACCGGGGAGCTGTTTTTT.